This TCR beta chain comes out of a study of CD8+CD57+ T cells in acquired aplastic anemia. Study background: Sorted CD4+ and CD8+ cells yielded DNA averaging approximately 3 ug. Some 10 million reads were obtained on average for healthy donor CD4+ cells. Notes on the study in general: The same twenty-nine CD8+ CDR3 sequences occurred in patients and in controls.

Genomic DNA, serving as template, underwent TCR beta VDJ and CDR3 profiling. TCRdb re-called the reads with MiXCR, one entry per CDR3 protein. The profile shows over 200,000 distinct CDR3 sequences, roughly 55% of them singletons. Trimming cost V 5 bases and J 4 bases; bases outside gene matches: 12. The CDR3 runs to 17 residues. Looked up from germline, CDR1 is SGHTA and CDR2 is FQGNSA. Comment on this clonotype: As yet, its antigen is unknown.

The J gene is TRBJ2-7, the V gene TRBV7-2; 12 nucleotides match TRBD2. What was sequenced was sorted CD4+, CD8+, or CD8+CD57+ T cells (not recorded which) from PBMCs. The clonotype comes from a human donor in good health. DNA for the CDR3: TGTGCCAGCAGCCGACCGGACCTGACTAGCGGGGGATACGAGCAGTACTTC. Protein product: CASSRPDLTSGGYEQYF. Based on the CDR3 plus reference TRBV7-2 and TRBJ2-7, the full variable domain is GAGVSQSPSNKVTEKGKDVELRCDPISGHTALYWYRQSLGQGLEFLIYFQGNSAPDKSGLPSDRFSAERTGGSVSTLTIQRTQQEDSAVYLCASSRPDLTSGGYEQYFGPGTRLTVT.